Sequencing of this T cell receptor beta chain was carried out in a study of T-cell reconstitution after alpha-beta-depleted transplantation in children. In germline, CDR1 is MNHEY, CDR2 SVGAGI. The germline V and J ends were trimmed by 4 bases and 2 bases, with 11 bases remaining between them. This CDR3 spans 14 amino acids. The authors prepared the TCRbeta library with unique molecular identifiers. TCRdb used MiXCR to reprocess the PCR reads, holding one entry per CDR3 protein. The sample holds 490,000 or so distinct CDR3 sequences, 9.5% to 15% seen once. The input for sequencing was PBMCs from the stem cell graft donor, taken from the stem cell graft. This chain uses TRBV6-5 with TRBJ1-2; D gene unclear. The sequence was obtained from a human donor who donated a stem cell graft to a child with combined immunodeficiency. CDR3 sequence: CASSSGLINYGYTF. The CDR3 bases are TGTGCCAGCAGTTCAGGACTGATCAACTATGGCTACACCTTC.